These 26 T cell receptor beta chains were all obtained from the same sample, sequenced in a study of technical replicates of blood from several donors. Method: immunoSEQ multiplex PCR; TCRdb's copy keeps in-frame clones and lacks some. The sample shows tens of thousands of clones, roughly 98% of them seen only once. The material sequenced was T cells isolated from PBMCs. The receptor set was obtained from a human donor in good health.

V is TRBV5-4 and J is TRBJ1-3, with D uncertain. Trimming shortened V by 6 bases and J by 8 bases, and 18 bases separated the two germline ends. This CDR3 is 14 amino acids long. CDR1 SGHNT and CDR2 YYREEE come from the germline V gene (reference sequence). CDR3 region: CASTLTGYPDTIYF. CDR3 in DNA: TGTGCCAGCACCCTAACGGGTTATCCGGACACCATATATTTT.

The CDR3 bases are TGTGCCAGCAGCCCCGTCCTTAAAAAGCGGGGGAAAGAGACCCAGTACTTC. Translated: CASSPVLKKRGKETQYF. This rearrangement joins TRBV4-2 to TRBJ2-5; TRBD2 matches at 8 bases. V gave up 4 bases and J gave up 3 bases; unmatched junction bases: 13. CDR1 and CDR2 (germline): LGHNA, YNFKEQ. The CDR3 spans 17 residues.

For the CDR3, the DNA is TGTGCCAGCACTGTAGGCTTAGCGGGGGAGACCCAGTACTTC. This gives the protein CASTVGLAGETQYF. V and J are TRBV2 and TRBJ2-5, with 8 bases aligning to TRBD2. The J segment lost 5 bases and the V segment lost 7 bases, leaving 9 bases of the junction unmatched. This CDR3 has 14 amino acids. Germline assignment: CDR1 SNHLY and CDR2 FYNNEI.

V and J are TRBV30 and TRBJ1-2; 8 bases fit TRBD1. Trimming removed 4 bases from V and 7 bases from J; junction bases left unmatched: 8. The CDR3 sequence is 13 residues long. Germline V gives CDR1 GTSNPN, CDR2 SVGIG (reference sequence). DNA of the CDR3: TGTGCCTGGACTAAACTGACAGGGGTTGGCTACACCTTC. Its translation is CAWTKLTGVGYTF.

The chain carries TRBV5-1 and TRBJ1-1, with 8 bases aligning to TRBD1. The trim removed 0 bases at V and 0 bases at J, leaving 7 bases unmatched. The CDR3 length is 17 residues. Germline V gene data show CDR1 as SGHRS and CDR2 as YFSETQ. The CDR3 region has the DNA TGCGCCAGCAGCTTGGGACAGGGGAGCGTGGTGAACACTGAAGCTTTCTTT. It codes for CASSLGQGSVVNTEAFF.

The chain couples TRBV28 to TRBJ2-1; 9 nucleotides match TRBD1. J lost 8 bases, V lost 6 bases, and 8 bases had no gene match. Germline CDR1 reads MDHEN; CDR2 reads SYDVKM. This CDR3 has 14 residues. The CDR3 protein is CASSPGTGRHEQFF. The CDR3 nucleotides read TGTGCCAGCAGCCCCGGGACAGGGAGACATGAGCAGTTCTTC. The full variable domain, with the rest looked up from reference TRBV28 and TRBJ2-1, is DVKVTQSSRYLVKRTGEKVFLECVQDMDHENMFWYRQDPGLGLRLIYFSYDVKMKEKGDIPEGYSVSREKKERFSLILESASTNQTSMYLCASSPGTGRHEQFFGPGTRLTVL.

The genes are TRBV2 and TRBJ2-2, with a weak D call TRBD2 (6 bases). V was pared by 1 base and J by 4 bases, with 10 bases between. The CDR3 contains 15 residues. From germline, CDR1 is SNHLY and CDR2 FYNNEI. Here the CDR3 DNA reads TGTGCCAGCAGTGAAGTTGGAGGGTCCACCGGGGAGCTGTTTTTT. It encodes CASSEVGGSTGELFF. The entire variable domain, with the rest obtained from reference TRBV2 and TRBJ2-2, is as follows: EPEVTQTPSHQVTQMGQEVILRCVPISNHLYFYWYRQILGQKVEFLVSFYNNEISEKSEIFDDQFSVERPDGSNFTLKIRSTKLEDSAMYFCASSEVGGSTGELFFGEGSRLTVL.

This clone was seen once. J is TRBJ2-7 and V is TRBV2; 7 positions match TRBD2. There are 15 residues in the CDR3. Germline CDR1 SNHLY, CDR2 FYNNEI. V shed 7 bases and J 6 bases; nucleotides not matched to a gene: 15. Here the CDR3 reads CASNPPAGPRPEQYF. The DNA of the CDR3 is TGTGCCAGCAATCCTCCAGCGGGGCCCCGGCCCGAGCAGTACTTC.

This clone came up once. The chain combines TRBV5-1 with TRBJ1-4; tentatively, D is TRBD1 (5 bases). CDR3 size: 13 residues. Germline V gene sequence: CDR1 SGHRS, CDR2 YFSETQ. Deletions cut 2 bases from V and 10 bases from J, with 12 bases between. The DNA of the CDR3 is TGCGCCAGCAGCTTTGATGGGGCAGGAAAACTGTTTTTT. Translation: CASSFDGAGKLFF.

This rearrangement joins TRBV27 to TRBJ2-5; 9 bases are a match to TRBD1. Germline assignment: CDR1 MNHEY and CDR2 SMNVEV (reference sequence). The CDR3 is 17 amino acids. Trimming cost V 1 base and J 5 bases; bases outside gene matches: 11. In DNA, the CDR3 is TGTGCCAGCAGTTTATGGAGGGGGACAGGGAGGATTGAGACCCAGTACTTC. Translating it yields CASSLWRGTGRIETQYF.

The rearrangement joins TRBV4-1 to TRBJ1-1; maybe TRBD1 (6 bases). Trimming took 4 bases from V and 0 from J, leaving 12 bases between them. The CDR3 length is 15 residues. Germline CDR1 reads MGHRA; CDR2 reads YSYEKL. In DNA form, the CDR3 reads TGCGCCAGCAGCCTCCAGGACAGAATGAACACTGAAGCTTTCTTT. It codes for CASSLQDRMNTEAFF.

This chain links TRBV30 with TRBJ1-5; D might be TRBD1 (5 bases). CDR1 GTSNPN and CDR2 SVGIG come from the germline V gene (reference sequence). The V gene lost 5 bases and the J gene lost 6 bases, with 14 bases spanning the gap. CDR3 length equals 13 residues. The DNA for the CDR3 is TGTGCCTGGGAGGGAGGGACGGGTCAGCCCCAGCATTTT. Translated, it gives CAWEGGTGQPQHF.

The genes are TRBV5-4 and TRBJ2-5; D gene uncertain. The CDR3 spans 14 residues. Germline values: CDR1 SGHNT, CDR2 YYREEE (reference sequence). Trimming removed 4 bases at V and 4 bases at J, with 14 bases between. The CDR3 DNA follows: TGTGCCAGCAGCGAAGCTAGGTCGTCAGAGACCCAGTACTTC. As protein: CASSEARSSETQYF.

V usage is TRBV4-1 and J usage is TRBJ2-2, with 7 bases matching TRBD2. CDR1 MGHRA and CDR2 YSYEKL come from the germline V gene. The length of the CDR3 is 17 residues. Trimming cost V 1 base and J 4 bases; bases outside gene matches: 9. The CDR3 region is CASSQVWGGGGTGELFF. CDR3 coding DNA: TGCGCCAGCAGCCAAGTTTGGGGGGGAGGCGGCACCGGGGAGCTGTTTTTT.

The CDR3 coding sequence is TGCGCCAGCAGTAAACTAGCGGGGGACTACGAGCAGTACTTC. This gives the protein CASSKLAGDYEQYF. The V gene is TRBV10-1, the J gene TRBJ2-7; 11 nucleotides match TRBD2. This CDR3 contains 14 residues. J gave up 3 bases and V 5 bases, and 3 bases lay outside the gene matches. Germline CDR1 and CDR2: WNHNN and SYGVQD (reference sequence).

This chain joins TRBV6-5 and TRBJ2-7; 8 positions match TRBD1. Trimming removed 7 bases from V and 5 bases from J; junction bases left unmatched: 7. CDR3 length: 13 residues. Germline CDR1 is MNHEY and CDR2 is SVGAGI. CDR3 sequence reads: CASKRQGSNEQYF. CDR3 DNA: TGTGCCAGCAAGAGACAGGGGTCCAACGAGCAGTACTTC.

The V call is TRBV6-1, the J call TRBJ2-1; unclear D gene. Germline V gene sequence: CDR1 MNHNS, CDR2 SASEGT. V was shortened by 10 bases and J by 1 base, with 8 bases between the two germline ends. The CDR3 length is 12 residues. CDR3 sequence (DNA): TGTGCCACCAAAGCTTCCTACAATGAGCAGTTCTTC. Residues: CATKASYNEQFF.

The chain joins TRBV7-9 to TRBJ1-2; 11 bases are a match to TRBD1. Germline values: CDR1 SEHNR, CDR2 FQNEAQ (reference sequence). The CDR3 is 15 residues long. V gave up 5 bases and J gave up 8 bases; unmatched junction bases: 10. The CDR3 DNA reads TGTGCCAGCAGCGGGACAGGGGGTATAGCTATCGGCTACACCTTC. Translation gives CASSGTGGIAIGYTF.

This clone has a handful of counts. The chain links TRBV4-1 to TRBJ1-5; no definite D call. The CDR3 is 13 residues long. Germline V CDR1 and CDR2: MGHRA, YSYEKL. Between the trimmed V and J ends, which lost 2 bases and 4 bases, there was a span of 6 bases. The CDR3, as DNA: TGCGCCAGCAGCCAACAAGCGAATCAGCCCCAGCATTTT. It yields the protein CASSQQANQPQHF.

CDR3 region: CASTVTSGIFGELFF. CDR3 coding DNA: TGTGCCAGCACTGTTACTAGCGGGATTTTCGGGGAGCTGTTTTTT. The chain combines TRBV28 with TRBJ2-2, with TRBD2 matching 10 bases. J lost 7 bases, V lost 7 bases, and 9 bases had no gene match. Germline V gene sequence: CDR1 MDHEN, CDR2 SYDVKM. This CDR3 has 15 amino acids.

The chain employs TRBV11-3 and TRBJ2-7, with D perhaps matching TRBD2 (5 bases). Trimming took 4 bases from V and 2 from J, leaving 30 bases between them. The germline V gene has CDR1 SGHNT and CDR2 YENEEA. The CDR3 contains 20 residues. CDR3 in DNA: TGTGCCAGCAGCTCCCCGTATTGGTCTAGCCGCCCCATGTTTCCCTACGAGCAGTACTTC. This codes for CASSSPYWSSRPMFPYEQYF.

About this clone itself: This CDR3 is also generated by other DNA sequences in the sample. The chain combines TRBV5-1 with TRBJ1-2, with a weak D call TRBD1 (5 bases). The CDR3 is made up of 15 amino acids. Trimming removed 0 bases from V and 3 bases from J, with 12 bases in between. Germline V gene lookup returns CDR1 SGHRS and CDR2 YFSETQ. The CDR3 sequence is CASSLGQGRDYGYTF. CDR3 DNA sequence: TGCGCCAGCAGCTTGGGGCAAGGCAGGGACTATGGCTACACCTTC.

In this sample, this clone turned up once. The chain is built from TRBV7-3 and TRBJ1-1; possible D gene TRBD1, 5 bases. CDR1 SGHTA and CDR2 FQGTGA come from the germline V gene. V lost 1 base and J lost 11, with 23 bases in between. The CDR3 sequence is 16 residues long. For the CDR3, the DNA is TGTGCCAGCAGCTTAATGTATGCGGACGACCGGGCAGGGGCTTTCTTT. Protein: CASSLMYADDRAGAFF.

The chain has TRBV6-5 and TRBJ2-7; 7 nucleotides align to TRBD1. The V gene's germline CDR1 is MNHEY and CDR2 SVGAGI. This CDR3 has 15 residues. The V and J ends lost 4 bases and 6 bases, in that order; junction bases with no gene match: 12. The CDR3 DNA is TGTGCCAGCAGTTCGCCTGGTACAGGGGAACTCGAGCAGTACTTC. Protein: CASSSPGTGELEQYF.

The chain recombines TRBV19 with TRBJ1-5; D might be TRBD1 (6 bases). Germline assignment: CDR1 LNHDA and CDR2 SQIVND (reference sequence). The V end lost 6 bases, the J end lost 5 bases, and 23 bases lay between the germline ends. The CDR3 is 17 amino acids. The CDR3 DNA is TGTGCCAGTAGCTCGGGGACATTGACGCGAAGATATCAGCCCCAGCATTTT. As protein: CASSSGTLTRRYQPQHF.

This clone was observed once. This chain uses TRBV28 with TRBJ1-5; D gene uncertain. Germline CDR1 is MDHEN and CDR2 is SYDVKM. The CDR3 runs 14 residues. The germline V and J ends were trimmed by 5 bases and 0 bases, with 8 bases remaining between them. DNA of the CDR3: TGTGCCAGCAGTCAACAGATTAGCAATCAGCCCCAGCATTTT. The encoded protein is CASSQQISNQPQHF.